Below, one T cell receptor (beta chain) is given with its context. Its antigen is not known. The authors reverse transcribed roughly 0.5 to 1 ug RNA with random hexamers. An immunoSEQ multiplex PCR amplified TCR beta CDR3 over 54 Vbeta and 13 Jbeta. TCRdb called the immunoSEQ multiplex PCR reads again in MiXCR, with one record for every CDR3 protein. The data show about 190,000 distinct CDR3 sequences, under 95% seen once. Germline CDR1 reads MDHEN; CDR2 reads SYDVKM. This CDR3 is built from 16 residues. V was shortened by 5 bases and J by 1 base, with 16 bases between the two germline ends. The data originate from a study of CD8 T cells in Susac syndrome. Regarding the study as a whole: The relatively small number of individuals in the TCR sequencing and HLA analysis was acknowledged by the study.

CD8+ and CD4+ T cells from blood underwent TCR beta sequencing, which was carried out in a high-throughput format. Negative isolation yielded CD4+ and CD8+ T cells, and FACS enriched TEMRA cells. The receptor was isolated from a human donor in good health. This rearrangement joins TRBV28 to TRBJ2-3, with D possibly being TRBD2 (6 bases). The sequenced sample consisted of CD4+ T cells from PBMCs. CDR3 nucleotide sequence: TGTGCCAGCAGTACCTCCGGGGGTGGAGGCACAGATACGCAGTATTTT. Protein sequence: CASSTSGGGGTDTQYF.